What follows is one T cell receptor beta chain and its context. What this receptor recognizes is not known. Per-nucleotide qualities are absent, and no much larger clonotype sits a single base away. The data were taken from a study of cytomegalovirus exposure and HLA in healthy donors (dated by TCRdb to the late 2010s). Regarding the study in general: In an earlier analysis of several hundred of the donors, around 290 Gb of sequence data and 120 million or so unique TCR beta sequences from about 180 million T cells were reported. Donor age, sex, ethnicity and CMV serostatus were collected together with the repertoire data. Every discovery cohort repertoire had been produced on one sequencing platform. Using immunosequencing, the study profiled T cell repertoires from about 610 subjects and related those repertoires to cytomegalovirus serostatus. HLA typing included class I and class II loci at four-digit resolution. On average, around 230,000 unique TCR beta nucleotide sequences were sequenced per donor among a few hundred genotyped donors of the cohort, with roughly 18% of those sequences being non-productive. The aim of the study was to test whether cataloging public T cell receptors could identify signatures of past pathogen exposure. To predict cytomegalovirus infection status, the study brought together high-throughput TCR immunosequencing, statistical association of individual TCRs with disease status, and machine learning. An early release that covered around 590 HLA-typed donors contained 300 to 350 gigabases of sequencing data and about 93 million unique TCR sequences. An earlier analysis of several hundred of the donors applied high-throughput TCR beta sequencing to assess whether each TCR beta V gene segment acted as functional or pseudogenic. Typing coverage differed by locus: A, B, C, DRB1 and DQB1 were typed in about 620-630 donors, DQA1 in 500 to 550, DPA1 in over 600, and DPB1 in just under 490. A later analysis re-analyzed previously published TCR beta repertoires from approximately 700 donors and added high-resolution HLA genotyping to study TCR occurrence patterns. Because of strong linkage in the cohort, five DR-DQ haplotypes were treated as single units for association and clustering. Among the roughly 380 genotyped donors, approximately 82% belonged to the genetic ancestry cluster associated with self-reported Caucasian donors. Rather than using new phenotypic data, the later analysis identified candidate immune exposures from TCR beta sequences and from how often those sequences occurred across donors. In addition to the first cohort of around 670 subjects, a separate validation cohort of under 150 different subjects was used. A later genetic analysis used genome-wide SNP genotypes for about 60% of the 666 donors, treating that subset as a discovery cohort. The research as a whole found: Because counts were too low, roughly 18 rarely observed V segments, including chromosome 9 orphons, were left out of the earlier analysis of a few hundred of the donors. The authors suggested that the approach could potentially be extended to other disease states and immunological phenotypes. An earlier analysis of 587 of the donors showed that most TCR beta V segments appeared in productive rearrangements either about 87% or about 30% of the time, which broadly matched IMGT annotations. Most CMV-associated TCR beta chains appeared to be HLA-restricted in a later analysis, and the HLA associations seemed to be driven largely by CMV exposure. The study listed around 160 TCR beta chains as associated with cytomegalovirus. In vitro tests confirmed that a few of the cytomegalovirus-associated TCR beta chains recognize cytomegalovirus antigens. Most TCR sequences were observed very rarely across donors, whereas some public TCRs were present in many individuals. Only TCR beta chains were sequenced in this cohort, and the absence of alpha or paired-chain data limited detectable features. Because HLA typing was unavailable for some donors at each locus, only the typed subset was used in association tests. Strong co-occurrence of HLA alleles, especially DR and DQ, made assigning TCR associations to individual alleles difficult. In a later analysis, HLA-associated TCR beta chains showed more clonal expansion and lower generation probabilities than non-associated chains that were equally common. Specific HLA alleles were associated with more than 15,000 TCR beta sequences at a false discovery rate of 0.05 in a later analysis. In a later genetic analysis, fewer N-insertions in productive TCRs were reported among donors in an Asian-associated ancestry cluster than the approximately 670-donor mean. According to a later analysis, parvovirus B19, influenza, CMV and Epstein-Barr virus appeared linked to several top co-occurrence clusters. For the cohort, immune exposure information was limited to CMV serostatus. A further reported finding was that TCR beta sequences accurately predicted the HLA-A and HLA-B alleles for most subjects in the first cohort. A cluster of highly shared sequence variants was judged likely to be a technical artifact of the sequencing pipeline. Presence/absence analyses assumed roughly uniform sequencing depth across donors, an assumption that may not hold. Because the 87-base-pair reads could not distinguish some IMGT-functional V segments, including TRBV6-2 and TRBV6-3, those segments were excluded. In a later genetic analysis, a missense DCLRE1C variant was associated with V-gene and J-gene trimming of TCR beta chains, and the association was replicated in an independent cohort. Linkage disequilibrium might explain the correlated functional status among segregating V segments, but an unknown experimental factor could not be excluded. The classifier was reported to diagnose cytomegalovirus status with high specificity and sensitivity in both the original and validation cohorts. In a later analysis, the rate of TCR association differed among HLA loci, with DRB1 alleles having the most associated TCRs and HLA-C alleles having the fewest.

The library came from the immunoSEQ multiplex PCR assay. For the multiplex PCR, a mixture combining 60 forward primers for TCR Vbeta segments and 13 reverse primers for TCR Jbeta segments was used. The CDR3 region of rearranged TCR beta genes was amplified from genomic DNA with a multiplex PCR assay. On the Illumina HiSeq System, the amplified TCR beta libraries were sequenced as 87-base-pair reads. The paper's processing steps were these. Across the 670 or so repertoires, a later analysis counted around 80 million unique TCR beta chains, 9 million to 14 million of which were shared by at least two donors. A nearest-neighbor algorithm error-corrected the raw reads and collapsed the reads into unique sequences, merging closely related sequences to remove PCR and sequencing errors. Alignment of CDR3 sequences to IMGT reference sequences was used to assign V, D and J gene segments. For a sequence to be retained, a match of at least six nucleotides to both a V gene segment and a J gene segment was required. Rearrangements were called productive when the CDR3 lacked stop codons and stayed in frame with V and J; all others were non-productive. CDR3 was defined by IMGT convention, running from the second conserved V-encoded cysteine to the conserved J-encoded phenylalanine. Sequences without an unambiguous match to a single V gene segment were excluded from the earlier analysis of about 600 of the donors. In an earlier analysis of some 590 of the donors, a V segment was called functional when productive rearrangements were above 56.7%, and segregating when the standard deviation between donors exceeded 5%. To diagnose cytomegalovirus status from the catalog of TCR beta chain sequences, a statistical classification framework was built. In a later analysis, TCR nucleotide sequences were compared against IMGT/GENE-DB human TR gene sequences so that V and J genes could be assigned. In a later analysis, CDR3 sequences and most-parsimonious VDJ recombination scenarios were assigned using the TCRdist pipeline. In a later analysis, each TCR beta chain was defined by its CDR3 amino acid sequence together with its V-gene family, and reads lacking a unique V-gene family were excluded. In a later analysis, around 600 highly shared, low-generation-probability nucleotide sequences were removed to address suspected cross-contamination and a sequencing artifact. In a later analysis, a clonal expansion index for each public chain was calculated from normalized within-repertoire ranks of inferred template counts. In a later analysis, generation probabilities were computed with a VDJ recombination model fitted to out-of-frame rearrangements, and the resulting probabilities were checked against IGoR. Hypergeometric tests were used in a later analysis to score TCR-TCR, TCR-HLA and TCR-CMV co-occurrence, with a repertoire-size bias correction applied to the TCR pairs. False discovery rates were estimated in a later analysis by permuting HLA or CMV assignments 20 times. In a later analysis, co-occurring TCRs were grouped with DBSCAN, and TCRdist sequence similarity was added when clustering was performed within HLA-allele-positive subsets. Repertoires with fewer than 30,000 or more than 120,000 public chains, plus five repertoires with anomalous nucleotide sharing, were excluded from co-occurrence clustering. The clones in this table, taken by TCRdb from immuneACCESS, are in-frame only. Not every clone is retained; where verified, under half of the shortfall comes from an unresolved V gene, and the cause of the rest is unknown. The V and J calls and clone size come from that table; D and trimming were worked out from the DNA. Recorded for this sample are around 130,000 clones; more than 65% of them occurred a single time. The top ten clonotypes cover more than 1.4% of the sample.

In total, about 650 healthy bone marrow donors made up the cohort. At the time of sampling, all cohort members were nominally healthy, though unrecorded immune exposures were likely present. The donor was CMV seronegative and was included in the group of 352 seronegative cohort members. A peripheral blood sample was collected from each donor, and TCR beta sequencing was performed on peripheral blood mononuclear cells. Genomic DNA extraction from the blood cell samples was performed with the Qiagen DNeasy Blood Extraction Kit. From the cysteine up to the phenylalanine, the CDR3 has a length of 14 residues. Only the CDR3 DNA is retained, 42 bases long and in frame from the first base. Relative to germline, V is missing 5 bases and J is missing 2 bases, with 3 bases of the junction outside any gene match. For CDR1 and CDR2, the germline V gene lists SGHTA and FQGNSA.

The chain links TRBV7-2 with TRBJ1-3; 7 nucleotides in the junction match TRBD1. The TCR originated in a young woman in good health and CMV-seronegative. The specimen was PBMCs. The nucleotides are TGTGCCAGCAGCACGCAGGGGGCTGGAAACACCATATATTTT. Translation gives CASSTQGAGNTIYF.